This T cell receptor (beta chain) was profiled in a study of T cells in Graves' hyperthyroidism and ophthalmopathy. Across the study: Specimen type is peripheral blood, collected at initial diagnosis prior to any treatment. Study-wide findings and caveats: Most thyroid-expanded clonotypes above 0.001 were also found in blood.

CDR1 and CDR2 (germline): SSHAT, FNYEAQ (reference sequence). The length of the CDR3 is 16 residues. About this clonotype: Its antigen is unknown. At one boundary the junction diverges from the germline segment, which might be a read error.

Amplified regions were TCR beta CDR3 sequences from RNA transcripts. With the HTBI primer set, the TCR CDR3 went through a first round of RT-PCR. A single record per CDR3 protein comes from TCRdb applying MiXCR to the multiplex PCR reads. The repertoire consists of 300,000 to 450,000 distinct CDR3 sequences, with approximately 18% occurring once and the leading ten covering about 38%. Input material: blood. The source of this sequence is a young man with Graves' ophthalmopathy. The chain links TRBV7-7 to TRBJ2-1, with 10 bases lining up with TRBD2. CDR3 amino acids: CASSKPSSGGRGEQFF. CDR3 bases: TGTGCTAGCAGCAAACCTAGTAGCGGGGGGCGGGGTGAGCAGTTCTTC.